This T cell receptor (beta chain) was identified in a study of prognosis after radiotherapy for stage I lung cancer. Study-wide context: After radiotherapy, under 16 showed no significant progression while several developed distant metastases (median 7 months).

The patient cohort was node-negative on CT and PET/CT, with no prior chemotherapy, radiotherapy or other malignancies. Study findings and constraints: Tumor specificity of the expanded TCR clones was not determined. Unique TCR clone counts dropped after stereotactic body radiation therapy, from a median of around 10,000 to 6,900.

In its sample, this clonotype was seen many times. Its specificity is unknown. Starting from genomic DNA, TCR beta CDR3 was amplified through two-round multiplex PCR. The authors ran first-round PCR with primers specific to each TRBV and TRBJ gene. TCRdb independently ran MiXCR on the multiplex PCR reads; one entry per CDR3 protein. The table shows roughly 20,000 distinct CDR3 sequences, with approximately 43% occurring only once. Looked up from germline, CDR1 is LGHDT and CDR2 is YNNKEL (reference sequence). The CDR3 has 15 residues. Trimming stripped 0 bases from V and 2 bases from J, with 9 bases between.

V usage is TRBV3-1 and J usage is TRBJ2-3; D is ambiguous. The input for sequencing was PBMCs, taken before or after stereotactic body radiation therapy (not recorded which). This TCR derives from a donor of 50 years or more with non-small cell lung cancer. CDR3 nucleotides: TGTGCCAGCAGCCAAGATGGAAGGGTCACAGATACGCAGTATTTT. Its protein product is CASSQDGRVTDTQYF.